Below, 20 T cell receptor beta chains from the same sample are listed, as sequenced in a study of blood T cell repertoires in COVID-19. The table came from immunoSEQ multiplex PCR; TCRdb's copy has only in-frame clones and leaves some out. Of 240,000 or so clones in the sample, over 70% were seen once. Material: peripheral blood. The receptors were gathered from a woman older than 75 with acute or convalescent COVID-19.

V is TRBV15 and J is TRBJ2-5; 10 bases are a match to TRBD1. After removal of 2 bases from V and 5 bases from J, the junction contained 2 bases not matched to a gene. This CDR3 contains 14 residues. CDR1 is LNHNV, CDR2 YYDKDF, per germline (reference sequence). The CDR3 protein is CATSRMDRGETQYF. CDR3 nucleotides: TGTGCCACCAGCAGAATGGACAGGGGGGAGACCCAGTACTTC.

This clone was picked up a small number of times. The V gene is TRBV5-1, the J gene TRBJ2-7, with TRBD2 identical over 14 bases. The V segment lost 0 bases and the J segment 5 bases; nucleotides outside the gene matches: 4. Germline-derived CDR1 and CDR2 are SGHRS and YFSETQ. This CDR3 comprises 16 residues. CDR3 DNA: TGCGCCAGCAGCTTGGGGGGGACTAGCGGGAGTGACGAGCAGTACTTC. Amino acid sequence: CASSLGGTSGSDEQYF.

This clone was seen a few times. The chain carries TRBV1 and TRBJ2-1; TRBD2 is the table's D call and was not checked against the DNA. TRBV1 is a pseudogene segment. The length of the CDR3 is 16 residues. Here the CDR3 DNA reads TGCACCAGCAGCCGCCCACTAGCGGCGGGTTACAATGAGCAGTTCTTC. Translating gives CTSSRPLAAGYNEQFF.

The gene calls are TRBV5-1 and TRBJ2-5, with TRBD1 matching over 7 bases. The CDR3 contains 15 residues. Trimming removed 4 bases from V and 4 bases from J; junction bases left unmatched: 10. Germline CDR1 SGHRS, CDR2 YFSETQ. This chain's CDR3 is CASSRKTGNLETQYF. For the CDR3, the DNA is TGCGCCAGCAGCAGGAAGACAGGGAACTTAGAGACCCAGTACTTC.

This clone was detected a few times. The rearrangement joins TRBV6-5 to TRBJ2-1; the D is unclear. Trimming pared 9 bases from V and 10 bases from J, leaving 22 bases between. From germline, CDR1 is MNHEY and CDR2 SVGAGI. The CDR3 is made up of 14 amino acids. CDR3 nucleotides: TGTGCCAGTCAGTTCCCCCCGCCTTCTAGGGAGCAGTTCTTC. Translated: CASQFPPPSREQFF.

The CDR3 bases are TGTGCCAGCAGCTTTTCCCGGTCGTGGGAAAAACTGTTTTTT. It is translated as CASSFSRSWEKLFF. The V and J genes are TRBV11-2 and TRBJ1-4, with no clear D. CDR3 length: 14 amino acids. CDR1 SGHAT and CDR2 FQNNGV come from the germline V gene. Between the trimmed V and J ends, which lost 3 bases and 8 bases, there was a span of 13 bases.

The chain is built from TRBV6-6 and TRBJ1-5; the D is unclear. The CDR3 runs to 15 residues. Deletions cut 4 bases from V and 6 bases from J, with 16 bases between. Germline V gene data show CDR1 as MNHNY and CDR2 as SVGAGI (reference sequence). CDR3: CASSFFSGEGQPQHF. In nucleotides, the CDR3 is TGTGCCAGCAGTTTTTTTTCCGGGGAGGGTCAGCCCCAGCATTTT.

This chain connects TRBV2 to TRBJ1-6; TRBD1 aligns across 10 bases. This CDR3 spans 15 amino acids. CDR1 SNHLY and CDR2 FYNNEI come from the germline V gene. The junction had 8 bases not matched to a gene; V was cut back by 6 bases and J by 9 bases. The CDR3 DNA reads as TGTGCCAGCAGAGGGACAGGGGTTCTTATTTCACCCCTCCACTTT. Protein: CASRGTGVLISPLHF.

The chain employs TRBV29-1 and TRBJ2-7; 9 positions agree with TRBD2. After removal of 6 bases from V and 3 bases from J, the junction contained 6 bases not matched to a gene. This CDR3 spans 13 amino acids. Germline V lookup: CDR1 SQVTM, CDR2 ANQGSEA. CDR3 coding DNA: TGCAGCGTGCGGCGGGGGGGCGTCTACGAGCAGTACTTC. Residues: CSVRRGGVYEQYF.

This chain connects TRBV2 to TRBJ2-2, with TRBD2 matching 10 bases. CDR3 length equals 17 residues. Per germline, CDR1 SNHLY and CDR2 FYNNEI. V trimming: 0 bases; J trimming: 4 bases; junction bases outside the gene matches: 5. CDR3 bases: TGTGCCAGCAGTGAAGCTGGAAGCGGGAGGGTCACCGGGGAGCTGTTTTTT. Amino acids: CASSEAGSGRVTGELFF.

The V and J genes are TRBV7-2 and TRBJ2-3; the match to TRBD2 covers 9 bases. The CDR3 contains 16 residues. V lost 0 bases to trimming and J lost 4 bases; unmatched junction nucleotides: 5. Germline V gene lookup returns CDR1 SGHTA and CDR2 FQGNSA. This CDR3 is CASSLAGGGGADTQYF. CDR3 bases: TGTGCCAGCAGCTTAGCGGGAGGCGGGGGGGCAGATACGCAGTATTTT.

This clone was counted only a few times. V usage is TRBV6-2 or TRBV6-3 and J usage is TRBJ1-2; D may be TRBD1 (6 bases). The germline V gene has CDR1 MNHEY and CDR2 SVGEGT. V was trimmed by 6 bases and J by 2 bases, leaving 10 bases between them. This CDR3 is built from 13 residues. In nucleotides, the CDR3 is TGTGCCAGCAGCCTTACAGGGAACTATGGCTACACCTTC. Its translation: CASSLTGNYGYTF.

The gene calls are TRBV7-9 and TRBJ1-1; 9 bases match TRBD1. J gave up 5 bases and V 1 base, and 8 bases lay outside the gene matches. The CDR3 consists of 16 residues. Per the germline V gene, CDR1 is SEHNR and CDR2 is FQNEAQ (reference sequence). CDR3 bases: TGTGCCAGCAGCTTAGGGGTGGCGGGACAGGGAACTGAAGCTTTCTTT. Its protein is CASSLGVAGQGTEAFF.

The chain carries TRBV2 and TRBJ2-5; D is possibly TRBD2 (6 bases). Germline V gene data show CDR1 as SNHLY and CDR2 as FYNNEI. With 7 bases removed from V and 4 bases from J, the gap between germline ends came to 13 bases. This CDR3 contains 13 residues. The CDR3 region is CASKDWGGETQYF. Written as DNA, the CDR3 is TGTGCCAGCAAGGACTGGGGAGGAGAGACCCAGTACTTC.

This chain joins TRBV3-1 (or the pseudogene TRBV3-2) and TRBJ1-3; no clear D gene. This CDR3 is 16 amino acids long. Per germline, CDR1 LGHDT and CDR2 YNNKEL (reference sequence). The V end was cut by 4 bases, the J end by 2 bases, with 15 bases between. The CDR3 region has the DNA TGTGCCAGCAGCCCCCGTGTCTTTTCGGCTGGAAACACCATATATTTT. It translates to CASSPRVFSAGNTIYF.

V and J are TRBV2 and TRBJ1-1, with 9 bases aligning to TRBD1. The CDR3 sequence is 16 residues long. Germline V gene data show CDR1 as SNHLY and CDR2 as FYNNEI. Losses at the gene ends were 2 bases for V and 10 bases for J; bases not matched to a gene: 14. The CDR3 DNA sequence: TGTGCCAGCAGTGAACCGTACAGGGGGCAAAAAGGTGGAGCTTTCTTT. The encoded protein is CASSEPYRGQKGGAFF.

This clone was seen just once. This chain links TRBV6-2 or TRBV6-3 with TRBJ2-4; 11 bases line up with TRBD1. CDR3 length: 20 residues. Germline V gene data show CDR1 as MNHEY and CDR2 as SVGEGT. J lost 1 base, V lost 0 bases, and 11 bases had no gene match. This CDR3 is CASSYSSRDRGFEAKNIQYF. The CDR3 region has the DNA TGTGCCAGCAGTTACTCGTCCCGGGACAGGGGGTTTGAGGCCAAAAACATTCAGTACTTC.

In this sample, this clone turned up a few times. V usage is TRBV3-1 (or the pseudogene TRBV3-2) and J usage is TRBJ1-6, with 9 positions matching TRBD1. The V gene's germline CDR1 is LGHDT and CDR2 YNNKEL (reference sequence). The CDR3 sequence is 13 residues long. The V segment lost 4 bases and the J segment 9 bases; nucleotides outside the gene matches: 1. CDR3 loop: CASSRTGVSPLHF. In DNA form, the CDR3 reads TGTGCCAGCAGCCGGACAGGGGTTTCACCCCTCCACTTT.

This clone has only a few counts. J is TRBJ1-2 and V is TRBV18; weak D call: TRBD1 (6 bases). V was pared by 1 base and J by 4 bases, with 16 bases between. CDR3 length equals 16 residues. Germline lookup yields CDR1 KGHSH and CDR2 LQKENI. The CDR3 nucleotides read TGTGCCAGCTCACCACAGGTTCAGGGGTCGGCCTATGGCTACACCTTC. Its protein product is CASSPQVQGSAYGYTF.

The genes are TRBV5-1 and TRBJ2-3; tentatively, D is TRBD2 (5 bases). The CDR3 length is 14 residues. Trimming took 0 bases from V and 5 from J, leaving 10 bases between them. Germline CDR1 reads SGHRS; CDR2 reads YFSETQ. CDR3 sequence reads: CASSLGGREDTQYF. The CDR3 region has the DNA TGCGCCAGCAGCTTGGGAGGGAGAGAAGATACGCAGTATTTT.